These 18 T cell receptor beta chains were all obtained from the same sample, sequenced in a study of Ad26.COV2.S vaccination and SARS-CoV-2 variants. Treatment indicated: 15 to 20 received Ad26.COV2.S at low or high dose, single or two shots; about 5 received placebo; per-sample allocation not given. Sampling was performed 63 days after the first vaccine or placebo injection. Using immunoSEQ multiplex PCR, the repertoire was profiled, and TCRdb retains in-frame clones only, with some absent. The sample lists under 600,000 clones; about 88% were seen once. The specimen comprised peripheral blood, sampled in a trial of Ad26.COV2.S vaccine versus placebo. The receptor source for this set is a person between 18 and 65 years old who received the Ad26.COV2.S COVID-19 vaccine or a placebo.

The chain is built from TRBV5-1 and TRBJ2-7; the match to TRBD2 covers 8 bases. The trim removed 0 bases at V and 4 bases at J, leaving 6 bases unmatched. The CDR3 sequence is 15 residues long. Germline V CDR1 and CDR2: SGHRS, YFSETQ. CDR3 protein: CASSLAGGEWYEQYF. The CDR3 DNA is TGCGCCAGCAGCTTGGCCGGGGGGGAGTGGTACGAGCAGTACTTC.

V and J are TRBV5-8 and TRBJ2-3, with D unclear. The germline V gene encodes CDR1 SGHTS and CDR2 YDEGEE. The CDR3 is made up of 14 amino acids. Trimming took 3 bases from V and 0 from J, leaving 8 bases between them. For the CDR3, the DNA is TGTGCCAGCAGCTATTTTCGGAGCACAGATACGCAGTATTTT. It translates to CASSYFRSTDTQYF.

V and J are TRBV18 and TRBJ1-2, with D possibly being TRBD1 (6 bases). CDR3 length: 18 residues. Trimming removed 0 bases at V and 0 bases at J, with 17 bases between. CDR1 is KGHSH, CDR2 LQKENI, per germline. CDR3 sequence (DNA): TGTGCCAGCTCACCACCGGAACAGGGAATCCCGACTAACTATGGCTACACCTTC. This codes for CASSPPEQGIPTNYGYTF.

The chain uses TRBV11-2 and TRBJ1-1; no reliable D call. Germline CDR1 and CDR2: SGHAT and FQNNGV. The CDR3 extends over 14 amino acids. V was trimmed by 1 base and J by 0 bases, leaving 6 bases between them. CDR3 DNA: TGTGCCAGCAGCTTAGCTTTGGTGAACACTGAAGCTTTCTTT. Its protein is CASSLALVNTEAFF.

This rearrangement joins TRBV27 to TRBJ1-4, with 7 bases identical to TRBD1. This CDR3 spans 15 amino acids. After removal of 2 bases from V and 4 bases from J, the junction contained 4 bases not matched to a gene. Germline CDR1 and CDR2: MNHEY and SMNVEV (reference sequence). CDR3 nucleotide sequence: TGTGCCAGCAGTTTAATCGGGACAGTTAATGAAAAACTGTTTTTT. It codes for CASSLIGTVNEKLFF.

The rearrangement links TRBV18 to TRBJ2-7, with a possible D match to TRBD1 (5 bases). V was pared by 3 bases and J by 3 bases, with 9 bases between. CDR3 length: 13 amino acids. Germline V gene sequence: CDR1 KGHSH, CDR2 LQKENI. CDR3 DNA: TGTGCCAGCTCACCGACAGCGAGCTACGAGCAGTACTTC. This gives the protein CASSPTASYEQYF.

This clone was seen a single time. The chain uses TRBV5-1 and TRBJ2-2, with D perhaps TRBD1 (5 bases). V lost 0 bases, J lost 2 bases, and 11 bases lay in between. This CDR3 contains 16 residues. CDR1 is SGHRS and CDR2 is YFSETQ in the germline V gene. The CDR3 bases are TGCGCCAGCAGCTTGGGGAACAGGCTAAACACCGGGGAGCTGTTTTTT. This codes for CASSLGNRLNTGELFF.

The chain is built from TRBV10-2 and TRBJ2-2, with D perhaps matching TRBD2 (5 bases). The germline gives CDR1 WSHSY, CDR2 SAAADI. The CDR3 runs to 17 residues. The ends were cut back, 3 bases at V and 3 bases at J, with 17 bases in the middle. The CDR3 nucleotides read TGCGCCAGCAGTGATGCCGGTTCCAAGGGAGACACCGGGGAGCTGTTTTTT. Its translation is CASSDAGSKGDTGELFF.

This chain connects TRBV18 to TRBJ1-3; no clear D gene. Germline V gene lookup returns CDR1 KGHSH and CDR2 LQKENI. The CDR3 runs to 15 residues. The V and J ends lost 8 bases and 0 bases respectively, with 14 bases between them. CDR3 loop: CASASDTYSGNTIYF. CDR3 in DNA: TGTGCCAGCGCTTCAGATACCTACTCTGGAAACACCATATATTTT.

The rearrangement joins TRBV30 to TRBJ1-1, with D hard to call. V shed 3 bases and J shed 4 bases, with 3 bases lying between them. The CDR3 has 10 amino acids. Looked up from germline, CDR1 is GTSNPN and CDR2 is SVGIG (reference sequence). The CDR3 loop is CAWRPTEAFF. The CDR3 DNA follows: TGTGCCTGGAGGCCCACTGAAGCTTTCTTT.

This clone appeared once. Distinct nucleotide sequences in the sample also encode this CDR3. V usage is TRBV24-1 and J usage is TRBJ2-1; no reliable D call. This CDR3 region has 13 residues. The V gene's germline CDR1 is KGHDR and CDR2 SFDVKD. V was shortened by 3 bases and J by 4 bases, with 6 bases between the two germline ends. CDR3: CATSDLGYNEQFF. CDR3 bases: TGTGCCACCAGTGATCTCGGGTACAATGAGCAGTTCTTC.

The rearrangement joins TRBV4-1 to TRBJ2-2; D is ambiguous. Germline loops: CDR1 MGHRA, CDR2 YSYEKL. The ends were cut back, 0 bases at V and 5 bases at J, with 10 bases in the middle. CDR3 size: 15 residues. This CDR3 is CASSQEGRWTGELFF. CDR3 sequence (DNA): TGCGCCAGCAGCCAAGAAGGCAGGTGGACCGGGGAGCTGTTTTTT.

This clone was seen once. The V and J genes are TRBV5-1 and TRBJ2-3; 10 positions agree with TRBD1. J gave up 5 bases and V 4 bases, and 7 bases lay outside the gene matches. Per the germline V gene, CDR1 is SGHRS and CDR2 is YFSETQ. CDR3 size: 15 residues. The CDR3 region has the DNA TGCGCCAGCAGCCCGGGACAGGGGAATGGAGATACGCAGTATTTT. This codes for CASSPGQGNGDTQYF.

This clone was counted a single time. The chain employs TRBV19 and TRBJ1-4, with D perhaps matching TRBD1 (5 bases). The CDR3 runs 16 residues. The V gene's germline CDR1 is LNHDA and CDR2 SQIVND (reference sequence). V lost 4 bases to trimming and J lost 0 bases, with 12 bases between them. DNA of the CDR3: TGTGCCAGTAGTACCCAAGGGGTTGCAACTAATGAAAAACTGTTTTTT. Translated, it gives CASSTQGVATNEKLFF.

CDR3 residues: CASSPLSPETQYF. The DNA of the CDR3 is TGTGCCAGCTCACCCCTCAGTCCGGAGACCCAGTACTTC. The chain couples TRBV18 to TRBJ2-5, with D unclear. Germline CDR1 KGHSH, CDR2 LQKENI. V shed 3 bases and J shed 5 bases, with 10 bases lying between them. CDR3 length: 13 amino acids.

This chain links TRBV7-6 with TRBJ2-3; D might be TRBD1 or TRBD2, each matching 6 bases. Per germline, CDR1 SGHVS and CDR2 FNYEAQ. The V gene lost 1 base and the J gene lost 15 bases, with 20 bases spanning the gap. CDR3 length: 14 amino acids. The CDR3 spells CASSLVPSAGTTYF. The CDR3 DNA follows: TGTGCCAGCAGCTTAGTTCCTAGCGCCGGGACAACATATTTT.

The chain employs TRBV14 and TRBJ1-2, with D unresolved. V dropped 2 bases and J dropped 5 bases, with 6 bases sitting between them. CDR1 and CDR2 from the germline V gene are SGHDN and FVKESK. This CDR3 comprises 12 residues. CDR3 sequence reads: CASSQSLYGYTF. CDR3 nucleotides: TGTGCCAGCAGCCAAAGCCTATATGGCTACACCTTC.

V and J are TRBV4-2 and TRBJ2-7; D possibly corresponds to TRBD1 (6 bases). Germline V gene lookup returns CDR1 LGHNA and CDR2 YNFKEQ. CDR3 length equals 16 residues. Trimming took 1 base from V and 3 from J, leaving 16 bases between them. DNA for the CDR3: TGTGCCAGCAGCCAAGGGTCGGCAACAGGGCTCTACGAGCAGTACTTC. Its protein product is CASSQGSATGLYEQYF.